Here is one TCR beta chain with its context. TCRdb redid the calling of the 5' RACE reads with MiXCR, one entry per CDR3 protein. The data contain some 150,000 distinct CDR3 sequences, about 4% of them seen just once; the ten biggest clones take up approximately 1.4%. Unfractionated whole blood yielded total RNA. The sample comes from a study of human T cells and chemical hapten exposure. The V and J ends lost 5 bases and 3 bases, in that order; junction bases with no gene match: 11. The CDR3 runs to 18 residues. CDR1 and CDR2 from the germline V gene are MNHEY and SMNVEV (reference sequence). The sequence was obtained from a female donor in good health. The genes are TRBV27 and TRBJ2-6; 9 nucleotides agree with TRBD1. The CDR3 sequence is CASSAQPGQGIGANVLTF. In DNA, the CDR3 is TGTGCCAGCAGTGCCCAACCGGGACAGGGCATTGGGGCCAACGTCCTGACTTTC.